This passage covers 32 T cell receptor beta chains from one sample sequenced in a study of patients and donors after allogeneic stem cell transplantation. From the RT-PCR reads, TCRdb called clonotypes with MiXCR, one entry per CDR3 protein. The sample carries about 40,000 distinct CDR3 sequences, under 35% recorded once. Sequenced sample: blood, either unsorted or a sorted T cell fraction (not recorded which). These receptors were taken from a human donor who was either an allogeneic HSCT recipient or a stem cell or donor lymphocyte infusion donor (not recorded which). It is not recorded whose cells these are; they may come from a transplant donor.

The chain is built from TRBV28 and TRBJ1-6; D uncertain. CDR3 size: 14 residues. CDR1 and CDR2 (germline): MDHEN, SYDVKM. The V end lost 6 bases, the J end lost 8 bases, and 14 bases lay between the germline ends. CDR3 loop: CASRPRGRDSPLHF. The CDR3 DNA reads TGTGCCAGCAGACCTCGGGGTAGGGATTCACCCCTCCACTTT.

The gene calls are TRBV4-1 and TRBJ1-1, with 10 positions matching TRBD1. V lost 4 bases, J lost 0 bases, and 5 bases stayed unmatched. Germline V gene lookup returns CDR1 MGHRA and CDR2 YSYEKL. This CDR3 contains 16 residues. This chain's CDR3 is CASSRQGAWMNTEAFF. The CDR3 nucleotides read TGCGCCAGCAGCCGACAGGGGGCTTGGATGAACACTGAAGCTTTCTTT.

This clonotype has a handful of counts. The genes are TRBV4-3 and TRBJ1-1, with D possibly TRBD1 on 5 matching bases. The CDR3 sequence is 13 residues long. V lost 0 bases and J lost 11, with 13 bases in between. Germline V gene lookup returns CDR1 LGHNA and CDR2 YSLEER. CDR3 region: CASSQDPGRVAFF. In DNA, the CDR3 is TGCGCCAGCAGCCAAGATCCTGGCAGGGTGGCTTTCTTT.

There are many counts of this clonotype. The CDR3 DNA follows: TGTGCCACCAGCAGAGACGGCGGAAACACCATATATTTT. Protein product: CATSRDGGNTIYF. The V call is TRBV15, the J call TRBJ1-3; no clear D gene. Germline V lookup: CDR1 LNHNV, CDR2 YYDKDF (reference sequence). The CDR3 contains 13 residues. Trimming shortened V by 0 bases and J by 4 bases, and 4 bases separated the two germline ends.

This clonotype has a handful of counts. This chain uses TRBV20-1 with TRBJ2-2, with D perhaps matching TRBD2 (6 bases). From germline, CDR1 is DFQATT and CDR2 SNEGSKA (reference sequence). Between the trimmed V and J ends, which lost 5 bases and 2 bases, there was a span of 12 bases. The CDR3 is 14 amino acids. CDR3 in amino acids: CSAAPSDNTGELFF. Written as DNA, the CDR3 is TGCAGTGCTGCCCCTAGCGACAACACCGGGGAGCTGTTTTTT.

This clonotype was counted a few times. This chain connects TRBV7-9 to TRBJ1-4; unclear D gene. This CDR3 has 15 amino acids. Germline CDR1 SEHNR, CDR2 FQNEAQ (reference sequence). The V gene lost 5 bases and the J gene lost 3 bases, with 13 bases spanning the gap. The CDR3 loop reads CASSPGQRSNEKLFF. Here the CDR3 DNA reads TGTGCCAGCAGCCCCGGGCAGCGCTCTAATGAAAAACTGTTTTTT.

CDR3 DNA: TGTGCCAGCAGTTTCTCAGGGTATGGCTACACCTTC. This gives the protein CASSFSGYGYTF. J is TRBJ1-2 and V is TRBV12-3 or TRBV12-4, with D maybe TRBD1 (5 bases). V lost 3 bases to trimming and J lost 5 bases, with 7 bases between them. The CDR3 sequence is 12 residues long.

This clonotype was found a few times. The chain uses TRBV5-1 and TRBJ1-5; D gene uncertain. CDR3 size: 13 residues. With 5 bases removed from V and 4 bases from J, the gap between germline ends came to 10 bases. The germline CDR1 and CDR2 sequences are SGHRS and YFSETQ. The CDR3 here is CASRLEINQPQHF. In DNA, the CDR3 is TGCGCCAGCAGGCTGGAGATAAATCAGCCCCAGCATTTT.

There are a few counts of this clonotype. The rearrangement links TRBV24-1 to TRBJ2-1; TRBD1 matches at 9 bases. Germline lookup yields CDR1 KGHDR and CDR2 SFDVKD. CDR3 length: 16 amino acids. Unmatched junction bases numbered 6, after V lost 3 bases and J lost 4 bases. The CDR3: CATSDPGTGLYNEQFF. The CDR3 DNA follows: TGTGCCACCAGTGATCCCGGGACAGGGCTTTACAATGAGCAGTTCTTC.

This clonotype showed up many times. The chain carries TRBV5-5 and TRBJ2-2, with D unresolved. CDR3 length: 13 residues. Trimming shortened V by 3 bases and J by 6 bases, and 9 bases separated the two germline ends. CDR1 and CDR2 from the germline V gene are SGHKS and YYEKEE (reference sequence). CDR3 sequence: CASSSEWSGELFF. For the CDR3, the DNA is TGTGCCAGCAGCTCCGAATGGTCCGGGGAGCTGTTTTTT.

The V call is TRBV25-1, the J call TRBJ1-1; TRBD1 matches 9 bases. The germline V gene has CDR1 MGHDK and CDR2 SYGVNS. CDR3 length: 15 residues. V dropped 5 bases and J dropped 4; count of bases not matched to a gene: 8. CDR3 protein: CASSLPRQGVTEAFF. In DNA, the CDR3 is TGTGCCAGCAGTCTCCCGAGACAGGGGGTCACTGAAGCTTTCTTT.

The chain carries TRBV12-3 or TRBV12-4 and TRBJ1-4; D is perhaps TRBD1 (5 bases). CDR3 length: 14 residues. V was shortened by 8 bases and J by 3 bases, with 13 bases between the two germline ends. The CDR3 bases are TGTGCCAGCGGGGTGACAGAGTCTAATGAAAAACTGTTTTTT. It specifies CASGVTESNEKLFF.

This clonotype was recorded a few times. The chain uses TRBV25-1 and TRBJ1-3; D gene unclear. V was pared by 3 bases and J by 3 bases, with 9 bases between. This CDR3 is built from 14 residues. Per germline, CDR1 MGHDK and CDR2 SYGVNS. The DNA for the CDR3 is TGTGCCAGCAGTGAGAAGGCGCGTGGAAACACCATATATTTT. As protein: CASSEKARGNTIYF.

This clonotype has just one count. This chain links TRBV7-9 with TRBJ2-3; a possible D gene is TRBD2 (5 bases). Between the trimmed V and J ends, which lost 5 bases and 3 bases, there was a span of 9 bases. Germline CDR1 SEHNR, CDR2 FQNEAQ (reference sequence). There are 13 residues in the CDR3. The CDR3 DNA sequence: TGTGCCAGCAGCCGAGGAGGTACAGATACGCAGTATTTT. Its protein product is CASSRGGTDTQYF.

This clonotype was picked up a small number of times. CDR3 in amino acids: CASSSRYTDTQYF. CDR3 nucleotide sequence: TGTGCCAGCAGCTCCCGTTACACAGATACGCAGTATTTT. J is TRBJ2-3 and V is TRBV9; the D is unclear. V lost 4 bases to trimming and J lost 2 bases, with 8 bases between them. This CDR3 region has 13 residues. The V gene's germline CDR1 is SGDLS and CDR2 YYNGEE.

With respect to this clonotype: This may arise from a read error, as a much more abundant clone is one base away. V gene TRBV4-3 combines with J gene TRBJ2-7; 14 bases align to TRBD2. The CDR3 runs to 15 residues. Per germline, CDR1 LGHNA and CDR2 YSLEER. The V segment lost 5 bases and the J segment 6 bases; nucleotides outside the gene matches: 6. The CDR3 region is CASSSGTSGSLEQYF. CDR3 sequence (DNA): TGCGCCAGCAGCTCCGGGACTAGCGGGAGTCTCGAGCAGTACTTC.

Ten or more counts support this clonotype. The J gene is TRBJ1-3, the V gene TRBV9; a weak D match, TRBD1 (5 bases). V lost 2 bases to trimming and J lost 10 bases, with 22 bases between them. The CDR3 covers 16 residues. From germline, CDR1 is SGDLS and CDR2 YYNGEE. The CDR3 nucleotides are TGTGCCAGCAGCGTTTCCTCTCCGGGACGAAGCGAGACCATATATTTT. Translating gives CASSVSSPGRSETIYF.

The rearrangement joins TRBV29-1 to TRBJ2-1; D is uncertain. The germline gives CDR1 SQVTM, CDR2 ANQGSEA. Deletions cut 3 bases from V and 3 bases from J, with 15 bases between. The CDR3 runs to 15 residues. The CDR3: CSVEPQYDHYNEQFF. CDR3 sequence (DNA): TGCAGCGTTGAGCCGCAGTACGATCACTACAATGAGCAGTTCTTC.

In its sample, this clonotype was seen a few times. The chain has TRBV28 and TRBJ2-1; unclear D gene. V was trimmed by 2 bases and J by 1 base, leaving 9 bases between them. Germline values: CDR1 MDHEN, CDR2 SYDVKM. The CDR3 has 15 amino acids. The CDR3 protein is CASSLEYLSYNEQFF. The CDR3 region has the DNA TGTGCCAGCAGTTTAGAGTACCTGTCCTACAATGAGCAGTTCTTC.

This chain connects TRBV9 to TRBJ1-5, with D possibly TRBD1 on 5 matching bases. Per germline, CDR1 SGDLS and CDR2 YYNGEE. The CDR3 contains 15 residues. Deletions cut 4 bases from V and 1 base from J, with 12 bases between. This chain's CDR3 is CASSPQGWSNQPQHF. The DNA of the CDR3 is TGTGCCAGCAGCCCCCAGGGCTGGAGCAATCAGCCCCAGCATTTT.

The chain couples TRBV28 to TRBJ2-7; D is unclear. The CDR3 is 11 residues long. V lost 5 bases to trimming and J lost 6 bases, with 8 bases between them. Germline values: CDR1 MDHEN, CDR2 SYDVKM. CDR3: CASSEGLEQYF. CDR3 nucleotides: TGTGCCAGCAGTGAAGGGCTCGAGCAGTACTTC.

This rearrangement joins TRBV10-3 to TRBJ2-3; D possibly corresponds to TRBD2 (5 bases). Per the germline V gene, CDR1 is ENHRY and CDR2 is SYGVKD. The V gene lost 6 bases and the J gene lost 5 bases, with 15 bases spanning the gap. The CDR3 sequence is 14 residues long. CDR3 DNA: TGTGCCATCAGGGACTCCAGAGGTGAAGATACGCAGTATTTT. Translated, it gives CAIRDSRGEDTQYF.

The CDR3 bases are TGTGCCAGCTCAGCCCGGCCTGAAGAGACCCAGTACTTC. Protein product: CASSARPEETQYF. V usage is TRBV18 and J usage is TRBJ2-5, with D unclear. V shed 5 bases and J shed 3 bases, with 10 bases lying between them. The CDR3 has 13 amino acids. From germline, CDR1 is KGHSH and CDR2 LQKENI.

This clonotype has a handful of counts. The chain uses TRBV7-6 and TRBJ1-5; the D is unclear. Germline V lookup: CDR1 SGHVS, CDR2 FNYEAQ. Trimming took off 2 bases at V and 0 bases at J, with 11 bases between the two ends. CDR3 length equals 16 residues. The CDR3 coding sequence is TGTGCCAGCAGCTTAAGCTCGCACTATAGCAATCAGCCCCAGCATTTT. It codes for CASSLSSHYSNQPQHF.

This clonotype occurred many times. The chain joins TRBV6-2 or TRBV6-3 to TRBJ1-4; D unresolved. Per germline, CDR1 MNHEY and CDR2 SVGEGT. V was shortened by 7 bases and J by 11 bases, with 11 bases between the two germline ends. This CDR3 is 11 amino acids long. The CDR3 nucleotides read TGTGCCAGCACTAACGGTCGGAAACTGTTTTTT. It specifies CASTNGRKLFF.

This clonotype was seen ten or more times. This chain joins TRBV12-3 or TRBV12-4 and TRBJ1-5, with 10 bases that match TRBD1. CDR3 length: 17 amino acids. Trimming removed 6 bases from V and 6 bases from J; junction bases left unmatched: 14. The CDR3 reads CASRRPGTGALGQPQHF. The CDR3 nucleotides read TGTGCCAGCAGACGGCCCGGGACAGGGGCTTTGGGTCAGCCCCAGCATTTT.

A single count supports this clonotype. The gene calls are TRBV7-3 and TRBJ2-2; D is unresolved. The ends were cut back, 0 bases at V and 7 bases at J, with 9 bases in the middle. The V gene's germline CDR1 is SGHTA and CDR2 FQGTGA. CDR3 length: 14 amino acids. CDR3 residues: CASSLTVNSGELFF. DNA for the CDR3: TGTGCCAGCAGCTTAACGGTCAATAGCGGGGAGCTGTTTTTT. Looking up the rest from reference TRBV7-3 and TRBJ2-2 gives the full variable domain: GAGVSQTPSNKVTEKGKYVELRCDPISGHTALYWYRQSLGQGPEFLIYFQGTGAADDSGLPNDRFFAVRPEGSVSTLKIQRTERGDSAVYLCASSLTVNSGELFFGEGSRLTVL.

The sample holds many counts of this clonotype. This sequence joins TRBV29-1 and TRBJ1-5; no reliable D call. V lost 4 bases and J 5 bases, leaving 9 bases between the germline ends. In germline, CDR1 is SQVTM, CDR2 ANQGSEA. The length of the CDR3 is 12 residues. Here the CDR3 reads CSVGYADQPQHF. For the CDR3, the DNA is TGCAGCGTTGGGTATGCTGATCAGCCCCAGCATTTT.

This clonotype was picked up a small number of times. This rearrangement joins TRBV7-8 to TRBJ2-3; TRBD1 is a possible D gene (6 bases). The CDR3 has 16 residues. Germline CDR1 reads SGHVS; CDR2 reads FQNEAQ. Trimming pared 3 bases from V and 4 bases from J, leaving 17 bases between. CDR3 in amino acids: CASSLGAAPVADTQYF. The CDR3 nucleotides read TGTGCCAGCAGCTTGGGGGCGGCCCCAGTTGCAGATACGCAGTATTTT.

In this sample, this clonotype turned up a few times. The CDR3 nucleotides are TGTGCCAGCAGCTTGAGTGCAGATAACTATGGCTACACCTTC. Amino acid sequence: CASSLSADNYGYTF. V and J are TRBV5-5 and TRBJ1-2; D is undetermined. From germline, CDR1 is SGHKS and CDR2 YYEKEE (reference sequence). V gave up 1 base and J gave up 1 base, with 8 bases separating them. The CDR3 extends over 14 amino acids.

This clonotype was seen once. The rearrangement joins TRBV5-1 to TRBJ2-3; 10 nucleotides agree with TRBD2. After removal of 0 bases from V and 4 bases from J, the junction contained 5 bases not matched to a gene. The CDR3 has 16 residues. The germline gives CDR1 SGHRS, CDR2 YFSETQ. DNA of the CDR3: TGCGCCAGCAGCTTGGAAGCTAGCGGGAGAGCAGATACGCAGTATTTT. Residues: CASSLEASGRADTQYF.

This clonotype appeared a few times. This chain joins TRBV7-8 and TRBJ2-1; the D gene is possibly TRBD2 (6 bases). Trimming took 0 bases from V and 5 from J, leaving 11 bases between them. Germline assignment: CDR1 SGHVS and CDR2 FQNEAQ. CDR3 length equals 15 residues. The CDR3 loop is CASSLARGGHNEQFF. CDR3 sequence (DNA): TGTGCCAGCAGCTTAGCAAGGGGAGGACACAATGAGCAGTTCTTC.